Here is one T cell receptor beta chain with its context. The antigen is not known. Profiling relied on immunoSEQ multiplex PCR, and the TCRdb table lists in-frame clones only, not all of them. The table records about 490,000 clones, approximately 80% of them present only once. The sample is drawn from a study of shared clonotypes between healthy human individuals. Across the study: A couple of women and three men aged 18 to 49 made up the donors.

This CDR3 contains 14 residues. Trimming shortened V by 1 base and J by 1 base, and 7 bases separated the two germline ends. Germline assignment: CDR1 SGHDN and CDR2 FVKESK. Study results and caveats: Represented genetic and exposure-history diversity was restricted by having few donors.

This clonotype originated in a woman aged 40 to 55 in good health. Some clones in this sample may be carry-over from other donors' samples. V usage is TRBV14 and J usage is TRBJ2-5; a possible D gene is TRBD1 (5 bases). The sequencing input was PBMCs. The CDR3: CASSQAGFQETQYF. CDR3 nucleotide sequence: TGTGCCAGCAGCCAAGCAGGGTTCCAAGAGACCCAGTACTTC.